This T cell receptor beta chain was documented in a study of cytomegalovirus exposure and HLA in healthy donors. Study in general: Out of 398 genotyped donors, roughly 80% belonged to the Caucasian-associated ancestry cluster.

The CDR3 contains 15 residues. Germline CDR1 LNHDA, CDR2 SQIVND (reference sequence). Trimming left V 3 bases short and J 10 bases short, with 20 bases between. Study observations and caveats: The authors enumerated roughly 180 TCR beta chains as linked to cytomegalovirus. Certain indistinguishable V segments, among them TRBV6-2 and TRBV6-3, were excluded. Across donors, presence/absence analyses took sequencing depth to be roughly uniform.

PCR primers comprised 60 Vbeta and 13 Jbeta primers. Some clones are missing from TCRdb's copy, which holds only in-frame ones; the method was immunoSEQ multiplex PCR. The sample records fewer than 120,000 clones, under 85% being singletons. Concerning this clone: What it binds is unknown.

Sequences were obtained from PBMCs. The sequence was obtained from a man younger than 40 in good health and CMV-seropositive. J is TRBJ2-3 and V is TRBV19; D ambiguous. This CDR3 reads CASSIAAATAQSQYF. The CDR3 DNA follows: TGTGCCAGTAGTATCGCCGCGGCGACCGCACAATCGCAGTATTTT.